This is a list of T cell receptor beta chains from one sample in a study of cytomegalovirus exposure and HLA in healthy donors. The table came from immunoSEQ multiplex PCR; TCRdb's copy has only in-frame clones and leaves some out. The sample gives more than 95,000 clones, around 74% of which show up once; approximately 8.6% is in the top ten. Sequenced sample: PBMCs. These receptors all stem from a woman between 40 and 50 years old in good health and CMV-seropositive. The CDR3 runs from the conserved cysteine through the conserved F or W. Each record gives: J gene, clone size, V gene, D gene, CDR3 DNA, CDR3 protein. The D gene is left open where the match is weak. The size of a clone is reported for some rows only, either as once, few or many, or as a class for expanded clones.

J: TRBJ1-5; size: -; V: TRBV28; D: -; DNA: TGTGCCAGCCGAAAGTACGTAACCCACCTAACGCATTTT; CDR3: CASRKYVTHLTHF
J: TRBJ2-7; size: -; V: TRBV19; D: TRBD2; DNA: TGTGCCAGTAGTTCAGGACTAGCGGGAGGTCGTTCCTCCTACGAGCAGTACTTC; CDR3: CASSSGLAGGRSSYEQYF
J: TRBJ2-2; size: -; V: TRBV6-6; D: -; DNA: TGTGCCAGCAGTCTAACCAAGAGGACCGGGGAGCTGTTTTTT; CDR3: CASSLTKRTGELFF
J: TRBJ2-3; size: -; V: TRBV5-4; D: -; DNA: TGTGCCAGCAGCCCGGATAGGGCTGGGGGCGCAGATACGCAGTATTTT; CDR3: CASSPDRAGGADTQYF
J: TRBJ2-2; size: -; V: TRBV10-1; D: -; DNA: TGCGCCAGCAGGAAAGGGGGCACCGGGGAGCTGTTTTTT; CDR3: CASRKGGTGELFF
J: TRBJ1-2; size: -; V: TRBV5-1; D: TRBD1; DNA: TGCGCCAGCAGCTCCTCCACAGGGGACTATGGCTACACCTTC; CDR3: CASSSSTGDYGYTF
J: TRBJ2-6; size: -; V: TRBV27; D: TRBD1; DNA: TGTGCCAGCAGTCCACGGGACAGGGGTAGCTCTGGGGCCAACGTCCTGACTTTC; CDR3: CASSPRDRGSSGANVLTF
J: TRBJ2-7; size: few; V: TRBV28; D: TRBD2; DNA: TGTGCCAGCAGCCAGACTAGCGGAGCCTACGAGCAGTACTTC; CDR3: CASSQTSGAYEQYF
J: TRBJ1-1; size: -; V: TRBV4-3; D: -; DNA: TGCGCCAGCAGGGAACGACCGGGGGGCACTGAAGCTTTCTTT; CDR3: CASRERPGGTEAFF
J: TRBJ1-1; size: -; V: TRBV28; D: TRBD1; DNA: TGTGCCAGCAGTCTGACAGGGAATCTGAACACTGAAGCTTTCTTT; CDR3: CASSLTGNLNTEAFF
J: TRBJ1-6; size: -; V: TRBV4-3; D: TRBD1; DNA: TGCGCCAGCAGCCAAGACCGGGACAGGGGCTCACCCCTCCACTTT; CDR3: CASSQDRDRGSPLHF
J: TRBJ2-7; size: -; V: TRBV18; D: TRBD2; DNA: TGTGCCAGCTCTCATGGACTAGCGGGAGCTAGTGAAATTGACTACGAGCAGTACTTC; CDR3: CASSHGLAGASEIDYEQYF
J: TRBJ1-2; size: -; V: TRBV16; D: -; DNA: TGTGCCAGCAGCCAATCGGGGGGGGATATCTATGGCTACACCTTC; CDR3: CASSQSGGDIYGYTF
J: TRBJ2-3; size: -; V: TRBV6-1; D: TRBD2; DNA: TGTGCCAGCAGACGTGGGGGGGAGTACACAGATACGCAGTATTTT; CDR3: CASRRGGEYTDTQYF
J: TRBJ1-1; size: -; V: TRBV19; D: -; DNA: TGTGCCAGTAGTCTTACAGGGACCCCCGAAGCTTTCTTT; CDR3: CASSLTGTPEAFF
J: TRBJ2-7; size: -; V: TRBV6-5; D: TRBD1; DNA: TGTGCCAGCACGCGGACAGGGACTTCCTACGAGCAGTACTTC; CDR3: CASTRTGTSYEQYF
J: TRBJ2-1; size: -; V: TRBV6-1; D: TRBD1; DNA: TGTGCCAGCAGTGAAGGGACAGGCCCAAATGAGCAGTTCTTC; CDR3: CASSEGTGPNEQFF
J: TRBJ2-1; size: -; V: TRBV19; D: -; DNA: TGTGCCAGTAGTATTACAGACAACTCCTACAATGAGCAGTTCTTC; CDR3: CASSITDNSYNEQFF
J: TRBJ1-2; size: -; V: TRBV6-1; D: TRBD1; DNA: TGTGCCAGCAGTCGGACAGGGGCAAACTATGGCTACACCTTC; CDR3: CASSRTGANYGYTF
J: TRBJ2-5; size: few; V: TRBV9; D: -; DNA: TGTGCCAGCAGTGATTCCCCCGGGGAAGAAGAGACCCAGTACTTC; CDR3: CASSDSPGEEETQYF
J: TRBJ1-5; size: -; V: TRBV7-2; D: TRBD1; DNA: TGTGCCAGCAGCTTAGCCGGGACAGGATATCAGCCCCAGCATTTT; CDR3: CASSLAGTGYQPQHF
J: TRBJ1-5; size: -; V: TRBV27; D: -; DNA: TGTGCCAGCGAACCGACTACGGGTAGCAATCAGCCCCAGCATTTT; CDR3: CASEPTTGSNQPQHF
J: TRBJ1-1; size: -; V: TRBV7-9; D: -; DNA: TGTTCCAGCAGCTTAAGCGCAGGGAAGCCTTTCTTT; CDR3: CSSSLSAGKPFF
J: TRBJ2-2; size: few; V: TRBV4-1; D: -; DNA: TGCGCCAGCAGCCAACTTTACGGGGAGCTGTTTTTT; CDR3: CASSQLYGELFF
J: TRBJ2-5; size: once; V: TRBV5-1; D: TRBD2; DNA: TGCGCCAGCAGCCCCGGGACTAGCGGGAGGGAGACCCAGTACTTC; CDR3: CASSPGTSGRETQYF
J: TRBJ2-7; size: -; V: TRBV29-1; D: -; DNA: TGCAGCGTTGAGGGGCCGGTCTCCTACGAGCAGTACTTC; CDR3: CSVEGPVSYEQYF
J: TRBJ2-1; size: -; V: TRBV2; D: -; DNA: TGTGCCAGCAGTCTACAGGGTATCTCCTACAATGAGCAGTTCTTC; CDR3: CASSLQGISYNEQFF
J: TRBJ1-1; size: -; V: TRBV7-2; D: TRBD1; DNA: TGTGCCGAGGACAGGTTTAACACTGAAGCTTTCTTT; CDR3: CAEDRFNTEAFF
J: TRBJ1-6; size: -; V: TRBV14; D: -; DNA: TGTGCCAGCAGCCCTGGTGCCCTTACCATAGATTATAATTCACCCCTCCACTTT; CDR3: CASSPGALTIDYNSPLHF
J: TRBJ2-3; size: -; V: TRBV28; D: TRBD2; DNA: TGTGCCAGCAGCCCGGGACTAGCGGGGGGTCTAGATACGCAGTATTTT; CDR3: CASSPGLAGGLDTQYF
J: TRBJ2-1; size: -; V: TRBV6-5; D: -; DNA: TGTGCCAGCAGTTACTCCCGGAATTCCAGGAATGAGCAGTTCTTC; CDR3: CASSYSRNSRNEQFF
J: TRBJ2-1; size: -; V: TRBV6-1; D: -; DNA: TGTGCCAGCACACGACGGGAGCCCCTTTACAATGAGCAGTTCTTC; CDR3: CASTRREPLYNEQFF
J: TRBJ2-6; size: -; V: TRBV5-5; D: -; DNA: TGTGCCAGCAGCTCTCCGGCTGGGGCCAACGTCCTGACTTTC; CDR3: CASSSPAGANVLTF
J: TRBJ2-7; size: -; V: TRBV7-9; D: TRBD1; DNA: TGTGCCAGCAGCTTAGATTCTTGGGGACAGGCCTTCATCTACGAGCAGTACTTC; CDR3: CASSLDSWGQAFIYEQYF
J: TRBJ1-4; size: -; V: TRBV5-4; D: TRBD1; DNA: TGTGCCAGCAGCTTGGGGGGGACAGGGAATGAAAAACTGTTTTTT; CDR3: CASSLGGTGNEKLFF
J: TRBJ1-2; size: -; V: TRBV5-1; D: -; DNA: TGCGCCAGCAGCCTGGAGGGGGTTGCTAACTATGGCTACACCTTC; CDR3: CASSLEGVANYGYTF
J: TRBJ2-3; size: few; V: TRBV29-1; D: TRBD2; DNA: TGCAGCGGCGGAACTAGCGGGGGGTCGGGGACGCAGTATTTT; CDR3: CSGGTSGGSGTQYF
J: TRBJ2-1; size: -; V: TRBV7-2; D: -; DNA: TGTGCCAGCAGCTTTACAGGGTTGAATGAGCAGTTCTTC; CDR3: CASSFTGLNEQFF
J: TRBJ1-5; size: -; V: TRBV5-6; D: -; DNA: TGTGCCAGCAGCTTCCAGGGGTATAGCAATCAGCCCCAGCATTTT; CDR3: CASSFQGYSNQPQHF
J: TRBJ1-2; size: once; V: TRBV9; D: TRBD1; DNA: TGTGCCAGCAGCACCAGGGGGATGGGGGGCTACACCTTC; CDR3: CASSTRGMGGYTF
J: TRBJ2-2; size: few; V: TRBV21-1; D: -; DNA: TGTGCCAGCAGCAGATGCCCCGGGACAGTTTCCTCCGGGGAGCTGTTTTTT; CDR3: CASSRCPGTVSSGELFF
J: TRBJ2-2; size: -; V: TRBV7-9; D: -; DNA: TGTGCCAGCAGCGGAGTCAGGACAGGGGAGCTGTTTTTT; CDR3: CASSGVRTGELFF
J: TRBJ1-1; size: -; V: TRBV2; D: TRBD1; DNA: TGTGCCAGCAGAGATCAGGTTTTGACAGGGGAGAACACTGAAGCTTTCTTT; CDR3: CASRDQVLTGENTEAFF
J: TRBJ2-3; size: -; V: TRBV27; D: TRBD2; DNA: TGTGCCAGCAGCTTTTTATATCGAGCGAGCGGGAGTCGAACAGATACGCAGTATTTT; CDR3: CASSFLYRASGSRTDTQYF
J: TRBJ2-7; size: -; V: TRBV11-2; D: TRBD1; DNA: TGTGCCAGCAGCTTAAGGGGGCCTTACTCCTACGAGCAGTACTTC; CDR3: CASSLRGPYSYEQYF
J: TRBJ2-3; size: few; V: TRBV5-1; D: TRBD2; DNA: TGCGCCAGCAGCATGGGACTAGCGGCTAGCACAGATACGCAGTATTTT; CDR3: CASSMGLAASTDTQYF
J: TRBJ2-1; size: -; V: TRBV5-3; D: -; DNA: TGTGCCAGTCCCCAGGAGGGTAAGTACAATGAGCAGTTCTTC; CDR3: CASPQEGKYNEQFF
J: TRBJ2-3; size: -; V: TRBV27; D: -; DNA: TGTGCCAGCAGTTCACGCTACAGGGTGGGCACAGATACGCAGTATTTT; CDR3: CASSSRYRVGTDTQYF
J: TRBJ2-1; size: -; V: TRBV14; D: -; DNA: TGTGCCAGCAGCCCGGGGATTGAGCAGTTCTTC; CDR3: CASSPGIEQFF
J: TRBJ1-4; size: -; V: TRBV7-6; D: TRBD1; DNA: TGTGCCAGCAGCCTACAGGGGGTAGGAGAAAAACTGTTTTTT; CDR3: CASSLQGVGEKLFF
J: TRBJ2-7; size: -; V: TRBV11-2; D: -; DNA: TGTGCCAGCAGCCCAATCGACAGGCCCTACGAGCAGTACTTC; CDR3: CASSPIDRPYEQYF
J: TRBJ1-3; size: -; V: TRBV7-2; D: -; DNA: TGTGCCAGCACCCAGCGGGGTCTCTCTGGAAACACCATATATTTT; CDR3: CASTQRGLSGNTIYF
J: TRBJ2-7; size: -; V: TRBV11-2; D: -; DNA: TGTGCCAGCAGCTTTCCGAGACAGCCCTACGAGCAGTACTTC; CDR3: CASSFPRQPYEQYF
J: TRBJ1-3; size: -; V: TRBV5-1; D: -; DNA: TGCGCCAGCAGCCCTAGGGGGGGCTCGGGAAACACCATATATTTT; CDR3: CASSPRGGSGNTIYF
J: TRBJ2-3; size: -; V: TRBV4-2; D: TRBD2; DNA: TGTGCCAGCGCCCGGGCTAGCGGGGGGGTAGATACGCAGTATTTT; CDR3: CASARASGGVDTQYF
J: TRBJ1-3; size: once; V: TRBV7-9; D: -; DNA: TGTGCCAGCAGCCTTCGGGTGGGCTCTGGAAACACCATATATTTT; CDR3: CASSLRVGSGNTIYF